Each of the 22 T cell receptor beta chains below was sequenced from the same sample in a study of blood T cell repertoires in COVID-19 (dated by TCRdb to the early 2020s). Receptors were amplified or captured by the immunoSEQ multiplex PCR assay. TCRdb stores this immuneACCESS table with in-frame sequences only. Part of the clones is absent; in the studies checked, under half of the shortfall reflects unresolved V genes, and no reason is known for the rest. The sample data list around 260,000 clones, and 80% to 90% of these were observed just once. The biggest ten clones account for more than 8.5% of the sample. The sequenced material came from peripheral blood. All receptors derive from a woman aged 65 to 85 with COVID-19, enrolled during active disease.

V usage is TRBV20-1 and J usage is TRBJ2-5; D gene unclear. Trimming removed 1 base at V and 4 bases at J, with 4 bases between. CDR3 length equals 11 residues. CDR1 DFQATT and CDR2 SNEGSKA come from the germline V gene (reference sequence). The DNA of the CDR3 is TGCAGTGCTAGAGCTCCAGAGACCCAGTACTTC. Its translation: CSARAPETQYF.

This chain uses TRBV5-1 with TRBJ2-7; unclear D gene. Germline V lookup: CDR1 SGHRS, CDR2 YFSETQ. With 0 bases removed from V and 1 base from J, the gap between germline ends came to 8 bases. There are 14 residues in the CDR3. CDR3 residues: CASSLDRRSYEQYF. The DNA of the CDR3 is TGCGCCAGCAGCTTGGATCGGCGGTCCTACGAGCAGTACTTC.

The chain employs TRBV29-1 and TRBJ2-5, with D possibly TRBD1 on 7 matching bases. There are 13 residues in the CDR3. V lost 5 bases, J lost 3 bases, and 13 bases lay in between. Germline V lookup: CDR1 SQVTM, CDR2 ANQGSEA. The DNA for the CDR3 is TGCAGCGTTTCAGGGGGGTTAAAAGAGACCCAGTACTTC. Residues: CSVSGGLKETQYF.

The chain employs TRBV4-1 and TRBJ2-3, with D maybe TRBD2 (6 bases). V gave up 0 bases and J gave up 1 base, with 8 bases separating them. Germline assignment: CDR1 MGHRA and CDR2 YSYEKL. This CDR3 is 15 amino acids long. CDR3 coding DNA: TGCGCCAGCAGCCAAGAGCAGCGGGGCACAGATACGCAGTATTTT. Translated, it gives CASSQEQRGTDTQYF.

The chain carries TRBV11-2 and TRBJ1-2; unclear D gene. Between the trimmed V and J ends, which lost 1 base and 0 bases, there was a span of 6 bases. The germline CDR1 and CDR2 sequences are SGHAT and FQNNGV. The CDR3 is 14 residues long. In DNA, the CDR3 is TGTGCCAGCAGCTTAGTGCAGACTAACTATGGCTACACCTTC. Translating it yields CASSLVQTNYGYTF.

The chain employs TRBV5-1 and TRBJ1-1; 8 bases line up with TRBD1. The CDR3 loop spans 15 amino acids. Looked up from germline, CDR1 is SGHRS and CDR2 is YFSETQ. V gave up 2 bases and J gave up 4 bases; unmatched junction bases: 7. CDR3: CASSLGQGSGTEAFF. The CDR3 nucleotides are TGCGCCAGCAGCTTAGGACAGGGAAGCGGCACTGAAGCTTTCTTT.

The rearrangement links TRBV28 to TRBJ1-2; a possible D gene is TRBD1 (6 bases). V lost 6 bases to trimming and J lost 4 bases, with 12 bases between them. The CDR3 is 13 residues long. Germline CDR1 and CDR2: MDHEN and SYDVKM. The CDR3 region is CASRQGPSYGYTF. CDR3 sequence (DNA): TGTGCCAGCAGACAGGGACCCTCCTATGGCTACACCTTC.

The chain has TRBV7-9 and TRBJ2-1, with D perhaps TRBD2 (7 bases). There are 15 residues in the CDR3. The V end was cut by 2 bases, the J end by 6 bases, with 14 bases between. Germline assignment: CDR1 SEHNR and CDR2 FQNEAQ (reference sequence). The CDR3 is CASSLLGGRSNEQFF. The CDR3 nucleotides are TGTGCCAGCAGCTTATTGGGGGGGCGAAGCAATGAGCAGTTCTTC. Full variable domain (outside the CDR3, taken from reference TRBV7-9 and TRBJ2-1): DTGVSQNPRHKITKRGQNVTFRCDPISEHNRLYWYRQTLGQGPEFLTYFQNEAQLEKSRLLSDRFSAERPKGSFSTLEIQRTEQGDSAMYLCASSLLGGRSNEQFFGPGTRLTVL.

This rearrangement joins TRBV12-5 to TRBJ1-1, with D unclear. Germline values: CDR1 LGHNT, CDR2 FRNRAP. V lost 5 bases and J 0 bases, leaving 7 bases between the germline ends. The CDR3 sequence is 13 residues long. The CDR3 loop is CASGNTVNTEAFF. For the CDR3, the DNA is TGTGCTAGTGGTAACACCGTGAACACTGAAGCTTTCTTT.

The chain is built from TRBV28 and TRBJ2-1; a possible D gene is TRBD2 (7 bases). The CDR3 length is 15 residues. Trimming stripped 6 bases from V and 0 bases from J, with 12 bases between. Germline V gene sequence: CDR1 MDHEN, CDR2 SYDVKM. The CDR3 coding sequence is TGTGCCAGCAGGCTAGCGGACAGCTCCTACAATGAGCAGTTCTTC. Translating gives CASRLADSSYNEQFF.

The CDR3 loop is CAWNAGQGGTEAFF. DNA of the CDR3: TGTGCCTGGAATGCCGGACAGGGAGGGACTGAAGCTTTCTTT. The chain employs TRBV30 and TRBJ1-1; 8 nucleotides match TRBD1. Losses at the gene ends were 4 bases for V and 5 bases for J; bases not matched to a gene: 9. Germline CDR1 reads GTSNPN; CDR2 reads SVGIG (reference sequence). The CDR3 totals 14 residues.

This CDR3 reads CASSFLGLAGGAGELFF. In nucleotides, the CDR3 is TGTGCCAGCAGTTTCCTGGGACTAGCGGGAGGTGCCGGGGAGCTGTTTTTT. This rearrangement joins TRBV28 to TRBJ2-2; 15 bases are shared with TRBD2. The CDR3 has 17 amino acids. Per the germline V gene, CDR1 is MDHEN and CDR2 is SYDVKM. The junction had 5 bases not matched to a gene; V was cut back by 3 bases and J by 6 bases. The whole variable domain, remainder taken from reference TRBV28 and TRBJ2-2, is DVKVTQSSRYLVKRTGEKVFLECVQDMDHENMFWYRQDPGLGLRLIYFSYDVKMKEKGDIPEGYSVSREKKERFSLILESASTNQTSMYLCASSFLGLAGGAGELFFGEGSRLTVL.

The chain combines TRBV29-1 with TRBJ2-5; 7 nucleotides line up with TRBD1. From germline, CDR1 is SQVTM and CDR2 ANQGSEA. CDR3 length: 12 amino acids. V was pared by 7 bases and J by 7 bases, with 9 bases of the junction left unmatched. The CDR3 region has the DNA TGCAGCGCAACAGGGGTCGGCGGGACCCAGTACTTC. Translated: CSATGVGGTQYF.

V usage is TRBV5-1 and J usage is TRBJ2-1, with 7 positions matching TRBD2. Germline CDR1 SGHRS, CDR2 YFSETQ. Unmatched junction bases numbered 3, after V lost 1 base and J lost 8 bases. This CDR3 has 13 residues. CDR3 region: CASSLIGRDEQFF. CDR3 nucleotide sequence: TGCGCCAGCAGCTTGATTGGGAGGGATGAGCAGTTCTTC.

The CDR3 reads CATSRRLGTGGGTDTQYF. The CDR3 coding sequence is TGTGCCACCAGCAGACGACTAGGAACGGGCGGGGGCACAGATACGCAGTATTTT. This rearrangement joins TRBV15 to TRBJ2-3; a weak D match, TRBD2 (6 bases). Germline loops: CDR1 LNHNV, CDR2 YYDKDF (reference sequence). V shed 2 bases and J shed 1 base, with 19 bases lying between them. The CDR3 is 18 residues long.

This clone showed up just once. The chain uses TRBV25-1 and TRBJ2-7, with unresolved D. The germline gives CDR1 MGHDK, CDR2 SYGVNS. V was clipped by 5 bases and J by 2 bases, with 10 bases between them. This CDR3 has 13 amino acids. In nucleotides, the CDR3 is TGTGCCAGCAGTTTGACAAGAACCTACGAGCAGTACTTC. As protein: CASSLTRTYEQYF.

The V and J genes are TRBV6-2 or TRBV6-3 and TRBJ2-1; D remains unclear. The CDR3 has 16 amino acids. The V and J ends lost 6 bases and 5 bases respectively, with 20 bases between them. CDR1 is MNHEY and CDR2 is SVGEGT in the germline V gene. The DNA of the CDR3 is TGTGCCAGCAGCGACTCGGGTCTGTGGGTAGACAATGAGCAGTTCTTC. Its protein is CASSDSGLWVDNEQFF.

The chain links TRBV7-2 to TRBJ2-1, with 10 bases that match TRBD2. The germline gives CDR1 SGHTA, CDR2 FQGNSA. CDR3 length: 16 residues. V lost 0 bases, J lost 9 bases, and 8 bases stayed unmatched. The CDR3 bases are TGTGCCAGCAGCTTAGCGCTGGCTAGCGGGAGATCTGAGCAGTTCTTC. Translation gives CASSLALASGRSEQFF.

This clone was seen just once. The chain carries TRBV18 and TRBJ2-1; 10 bases are shared with TRBD2. CDR1 is KGHSH and CDR2 is LQKENI in the germline V gene. The CDR3 has 14 amino acids. Losses at the gene ends were 2 bases for V and 6 bases for J; bases not matched to a gene: 1. Here the CDR3 DNA reads TGTGCCAGCTCACCATCTAGCGGGAGCAATGAGCAGTTCTTC. Translation: CASSPSSGSNEQFF.

V is TRBV5-6 and J is TRBJ1-2, with D unresolved. Per germline, CDR1 SGHDT and CDR2 YYEEEE. Trimming shortened V by 0 bases and J by 0 bases, and 6 bases separated the two germline ends. CDR3 length: 14 residues. The CDR3 bases are TGTGCCAGCAGCTTGGCACAGCCTAACTATGGCTACACCTTC. Translated: CASSLAQPNYGYTF.

The rearrangement joins TRBV4-2 to TRBJ1-2; possibly TRBD1 for D (5 bases). CDR1 and CDR2 (germline): LGHNA, YNFKEQ. The CDR3 runs 14 residues. The V end was cut by 4 bases, the J end by 7 bases, with 16 bases between. CDR3 coding DNA: TGTGCCAGCAGCCCCGACCGGAGGGGTGGTGGCTACACCTTC. It yields the protein CASSPDRRGGGYTF.

The chain is built from TRBV4-2 and TRBJ2-1; TRBD2 matches 12 bases. The CDR3 length is 19 residues. V lost 4 bases and J lost 5; bases outside the gene matches: 15. The V gene's germline CDR1 is LGHNA and CDR2 YNFKEQ. This chain's CDR3 is CASSRRGLAGGPQDNEQFF. The CDR3 coding sequence is TGTGCCAGCAGCCGGCGAGGGCTAGCGGGAGGGCCACAGGACAATGAGCAGTTCTTC.